This TCR beta chain stems from a study of blood T cells in healthy people across ages. Study-wide findings and caveats: Roughly linear age-related decline in beta diversity appeared, significant by age 40. Compared with aged donors, long-lived donors showed fewer expanded clones, suggesting selection.

Remarks on this clonotype: Its antigen is unidentified.

The CDR3 consists of 15 residues. In germline, CDR1 is SGDLS, CDR2 YYNGEE. V was cut by 4 bases and J by 2 bases, with 16 bases left in between. Primers used in a second PCR of roughly 6 to 11 cycles were a sample-barcoded 5' primer and a J-beta primer mix. Researchers report that a template-switch adaptor with 12 random nucleotides tagged each cDNA molecule. TCRdb analysed the 5' RACE reads with MiXCR anew, one entry per CDR3 protein. The profile shows hundreds of thousands of distinct CDR3 sequences, around 43% of them singletons. The sequence was obtained from a man older than 75 in good health. The chain carries TRBV9 and TRBJ2-7, with D tentatively TRBD2 (6 bases). Sequencing was performed on blood. CDR3 in amino acids: CASSRRGGMAYEQYF. CDR3 DNA: TGTGCCAGCAGCAGGCGGGGCGGGATGGCCTACGAGCAGTACTTC.